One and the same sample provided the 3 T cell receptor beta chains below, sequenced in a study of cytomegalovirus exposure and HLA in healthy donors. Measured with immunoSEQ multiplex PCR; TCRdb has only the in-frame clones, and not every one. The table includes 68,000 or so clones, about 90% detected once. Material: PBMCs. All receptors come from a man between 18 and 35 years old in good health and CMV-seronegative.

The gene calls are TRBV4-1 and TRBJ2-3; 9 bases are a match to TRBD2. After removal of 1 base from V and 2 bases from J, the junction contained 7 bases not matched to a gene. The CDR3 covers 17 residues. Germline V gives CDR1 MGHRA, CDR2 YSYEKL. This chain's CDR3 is CASSQGDLAGHTDTQYF. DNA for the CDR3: TGCGCCAGCAGCCAAGGAGATCTAGCGGGACACACAGATACGCAGTATTTT.

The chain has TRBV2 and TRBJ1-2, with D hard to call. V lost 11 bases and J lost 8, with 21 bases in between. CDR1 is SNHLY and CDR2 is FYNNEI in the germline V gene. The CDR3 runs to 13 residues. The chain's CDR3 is CAARERAVRGYTF. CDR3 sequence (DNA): TGTGCCGCAAGAGAGAGGGCGGTTAGAGGCTACACCTTC. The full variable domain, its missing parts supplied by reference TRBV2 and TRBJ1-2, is EPEVTQTPSHQVTQMGQEVILRCVPISNHLYFYWYRQILGQKVEFLVSFYNNEISEKSEIFDDQFSVERPDGSNFTLKIRSTKLEDSAMYFCAARERAVRGYTFGSGTRLTVV.

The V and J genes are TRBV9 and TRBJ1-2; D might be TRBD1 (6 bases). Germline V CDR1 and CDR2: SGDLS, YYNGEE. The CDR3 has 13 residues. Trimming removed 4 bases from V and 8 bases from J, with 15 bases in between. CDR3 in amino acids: CASSPRGGQGYTF. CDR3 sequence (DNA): TGTGCCAGCAGCCCCCGGGGGGGACAAGGCTACACCTTC.